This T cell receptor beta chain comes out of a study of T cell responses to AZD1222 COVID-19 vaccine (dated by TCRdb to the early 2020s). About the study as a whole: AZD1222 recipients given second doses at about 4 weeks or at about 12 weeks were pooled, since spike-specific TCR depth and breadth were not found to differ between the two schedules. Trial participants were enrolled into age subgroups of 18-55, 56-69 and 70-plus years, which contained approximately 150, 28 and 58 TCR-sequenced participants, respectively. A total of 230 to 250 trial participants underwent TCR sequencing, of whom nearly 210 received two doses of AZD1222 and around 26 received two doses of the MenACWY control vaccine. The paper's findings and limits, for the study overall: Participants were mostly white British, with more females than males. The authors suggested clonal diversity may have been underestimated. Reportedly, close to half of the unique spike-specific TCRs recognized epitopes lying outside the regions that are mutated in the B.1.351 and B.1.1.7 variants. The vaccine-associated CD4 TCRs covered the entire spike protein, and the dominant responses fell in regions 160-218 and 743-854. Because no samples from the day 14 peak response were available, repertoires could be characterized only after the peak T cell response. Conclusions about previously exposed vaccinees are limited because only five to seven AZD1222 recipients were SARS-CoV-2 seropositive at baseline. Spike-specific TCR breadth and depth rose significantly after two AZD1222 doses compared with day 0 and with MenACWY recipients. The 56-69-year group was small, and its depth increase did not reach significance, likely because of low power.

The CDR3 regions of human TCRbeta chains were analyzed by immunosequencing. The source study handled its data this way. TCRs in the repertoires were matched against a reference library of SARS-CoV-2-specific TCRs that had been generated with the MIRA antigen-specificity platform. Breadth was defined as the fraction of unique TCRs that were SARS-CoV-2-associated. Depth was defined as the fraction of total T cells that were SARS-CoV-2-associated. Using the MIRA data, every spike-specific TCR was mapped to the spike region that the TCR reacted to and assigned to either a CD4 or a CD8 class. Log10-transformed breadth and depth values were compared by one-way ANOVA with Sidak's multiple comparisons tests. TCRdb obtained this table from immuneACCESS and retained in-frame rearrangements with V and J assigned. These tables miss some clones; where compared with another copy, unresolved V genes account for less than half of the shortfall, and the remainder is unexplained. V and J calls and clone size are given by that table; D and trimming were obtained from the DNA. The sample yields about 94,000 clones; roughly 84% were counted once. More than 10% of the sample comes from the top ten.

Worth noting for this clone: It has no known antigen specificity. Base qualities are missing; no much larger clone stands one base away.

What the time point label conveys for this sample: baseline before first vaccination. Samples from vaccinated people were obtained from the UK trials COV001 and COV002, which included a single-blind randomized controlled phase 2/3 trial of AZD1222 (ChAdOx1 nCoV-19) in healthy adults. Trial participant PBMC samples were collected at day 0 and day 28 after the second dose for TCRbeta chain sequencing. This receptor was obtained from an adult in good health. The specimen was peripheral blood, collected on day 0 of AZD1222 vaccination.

The DNA sequence reads TGTGCCAGCAGCTTACGTCCGGGACAAGGACCCGCGGAAGCTTTCTTT. The translation is CASSLRPGQGPAEAFF. This receptor chain uses TRBV9 and TRBJ1-1; the D segment could be TRBD1, given 6 matching bases. CDR1 and CDR2 (SGDLS, YYNGEE) derive from the germline V gene. Trimming takes 4 bases from V and 8 bases from J, and the germline ends sit 24 bases apart. Including cysteine and phenylalanine, the CDR3 has 16 amino acids. Kept here is only the CDR3 DNA, which spans 48 bases and is read in frame from base 1.